The 20 T cell receptor beta chains below were found in one sample sequenced in a study of shared clonotypes between healthy human individuals. Sequencing used immunoSEQ multiplex PCR; TCRdb keeps in-frame clones, though not all of them. Here the sample spans 2 million to 2.5 million clones, 85% to 95% being singletons. The sequenced sample consisted of naive CD4+ T cells from PBMCs. As to subset: CD45RA+ positively selected. The receptors originated from a man in his late teens or twenties in good health. Some clones in this sample may be carry-over from other donors' samples.

The chain carries TRBV7-7 and TRBJ2-1; D remains ambiguous. Germline V gene lookup returns CDR1 SSHAT and CDR2 FNYEAQ (reference sequence). The CDR3 totals 15 residues. Trimming took off 0 bases at V and 6 bases at J, with 12 bases between the two ends. DNA for the CDR3: TGTGCCAGCAGCTTAGCGTTTGGACCAGGCAATGAGCAGTTCTTC. It yields the protein CASSLAFGPGNEQFF.

The chain joins TRBV5-1 to TRBJ1-1; D remains ambiguous. Germline values: CDR1 SGHRS, CDR2 YFSETQ. Trimming took 1 base from V and 3 from J, leaving 13 bases between them. The CDR3 has 15 amino acids. CDR3: CASSLSPGVDTEAFF. CDR3 nucleotides: TGCGCCAGCAGCTTGAGCCCCGGCGTGGACACTGAAGCTTTCTTT.

This clone was recorded only once. V and J are TRBV28 and TRBJ2-1, with D perhaps matching TRBD1 (5 bases). With 3 bases removed from V and 2 bases from J, the gap between germline ends came to 14 bases. This CDR3 contains 16 residues. CDR1 is MDHEN, CDR2 SYDVKM, per germline. CDR3 sequence reads: CASSFPGAGTYNEQFF. Written as DNA, the CDR3 is TGTGCCAGCAGTTTCCCCGGCGCAGGGACCTACAATGAGCAGTTCTTC.

The chain couples TRBV19 to TRBJ1-2; possibly TRBD1 for D (6 bases). Germline-derived CDR1 and CDR2 are LNHDA and SQIVND (reference sequence). V was pared by 4 bases and J by 2 bases, with 11 bases between. The CDR3 has 14 residues. DNA for the CDR3: TGTGCCAGTAGTACACAGGGAGTCAACTATGGCTACACCTTC. It yields the protein CASSTQGVNYGYTF.

V is TRBV6-1 and J is TRBJ2-2; no definite D call. The germline CDR1 and CDR2 sequences are MNHNS and SASEGT. The V end lost 11 bases, the J end lost 4 bases, and 17 bases lay between the germline ends. The CDR3 has 14 residues. The CDR3 region is CAGRSVDPTGELFF. The CDR3 DNA is TGTGCCGGCCGGTCGGTAGATCCCACCGGGGAGCTGTTTTTT.

The chain has TRBV2 and TRBJ2-5, with D perhaps TRBD2 (5 bases). The V gene's germline CDR1 is SNHLY and CDR2 FYNNEI. CDR3 length: 12 residues. V was shortened by 7 bases and J by 9 bases, with 15 bases between the two germline ends. As DNA, the CDR3 is TGTGCCAGCACCGAGGATTTCGGGGCCCAGTACTTC. It encodes CASTEDFGAQYF.

The rearrangement links TRBV29-1 to TRBJ2-3, with 8 bases identical to TRBD2. The V gene's germline CDR1 is SQVTM and CDR2 ANQGSEA. V lost 4 bases and J lost 1; bases outside the gene matches: 1. The CDR3 is made up of 13 amino acids. This CDR3 reads CSVVGGGTDTQYF. The CDR3 nucleotides read TGCAGCGTTGTCGGGGGGGGCACAGATACGCAGTATTTT.

This rearrangement joins TRBV5-1 to TRBJ2-7; no firm D call. Germline values: CDR1 SGHRS, CDR2 YFSETQ. CDR3 size: 13 residues. V was shortened by 4 bases and J by 3 bases, with 11 bases between the two germline ends. The CDR3 sequence: CASSNIESYEQYF. Written as DNA, the CDR3 is TGCGCCAGCAGCAATATTGAGAGCTACGAGCAGTACTTC.

Details on this clone: Other DNA sequences in the same sample also yield this CDR3. V usage is TRBV6-1 and J usage is TRBJ2-6; 8 nucleotides agree with TRBD1. This CDR3 has 16 amino acids. V shed 4 bases, J shed 0 bases, and the junction held 2 bases outside the gene matches. Germline V lookup: CDR1 MNHNS, CDR2 SASEGT. The CDR3 coding sequence is TGTGCCAGCAGTGGGGACAGGCCCTCTGGGGCCAACGTCCTGACTTTC. It codes for CASSGDRPSGANVLTF.

The V gene is TRBV30, the J gene TRBJ2-5, with a tentative D call TRBD1 (6 bases). The ends were cut back, 0 bases at V and 3 bases at J, with 14 bases in the middle. Per germline, CDR1 GTSNPN and CDR2 SVGIG (reference sequence). The CDR3 sequence is 15 residues long. The DNA for the CDR3 is TGTGCCTGGAGTGTAGGGGGTGCTCGGAAAGAGACCCAGTACTTC. The encoded protein is CAWSVGGARKETQYF.

The rearrangement joins TRBV5-6 to TRBJ2-1; 8 bases align to TRBD2. CDR3 length: 14 residues. Germline V gene lookup returns CDR1 SGHDT and CDR2 YYEEEE. Trimming cost V 2 bases and J 5 bases; bases outside gene matches: 3. The CDR3 DNA follows: TGTGCCAGCAGCTTAGCGGGAGCACACAATGAGCAGTTCTTC. It specifies CASSLAGAHNEQFF.

V and J are TRBV5-6 and TRBJ1-2; possible D gene TRBD1, 6 bases. Trimming stripped 4 bases from V and 4 bases from J, with 17 bases between. In germline, CDR1 is SGHDT, CDR2 YYEEEE. This CDR3 has 15 amino acids. The CDR3 DNA is TGTGCCAGCAGCGCCCTGGCGGGGGGGCCCTATGGCTACACCTTC. Its protein is CASSALAGGPYGYTF.

The chain couples TRBV28 to TRBJ2-1; weak D call: TRBD1 (5 bases). Germline V CDR1 and CDR2: MDHEN, SYDVKM. This CDR3 region has 15 residues. V dropped 5 bases and J dropped 2 bases, with 13 bases sitting between them. The CDR3 DNA reads TGTGCCAGCAGTGCTAGGGGCCCTACCTACAATGAGCAGTTCTTC. This translates into CASSARGPTYNEQFF.

The chain couples TRBV5-4 to TRBJ2-2; no clear D gene. CDR1 SGHNT and CDR2 YYREEE come from the germline V gene (reference sequence). The V end lost 4 bases, the J end lost 6 bases, and 13 bases lay between the germline ends. This CDR3 is built from 14 residues. The CDR3 nucleotides are TGTGCCAGCAGCACCAGGATTACTCCCGGGGAGCTGTTTTTT. The encoded protein is CASSTRITPGELFF.

This chain connects TRBV6-4 to TRBJ1-5, with D perhaps TRBD1 (5 bases). This CDR3 has 15 residues. Germline values: CDR1 MRHNA, CDR2 SNTAGT. Deletions cut 5 bases from V and 3 bases from J, with 14 bases between. The CDR3 region is CASSRGQGDNQPQHF. The CDR3 bases are TGTGCCAGCAGTAGGGGCCAGGGTGACAATCAGCCCCAGCATTTT.

The rearrangement uses TRBV9 and TRBJ2-1; a weak D match, TRBD2 (6 bases). Germline lookup yields CDR1 SGDLS and CDR2 YYNGEE. The CDR3 totals 16 residues. V lost 3 bases, J lost 2 bases, and 15 bases lay in between. The CDR3 here is CASSAVRGMPYNEQFF. The CDR3 region has the DNA TGTGCCAGCAGCGCCGTTCGGGGGATGCCCTACAATGAGCAGTTCTTC.

The chain uses TRBV30 and TRBJ1-2; TRBD1 might be the D (6 bases). V was pared by 3 bases and J by 6 bases, with 14 bases between. CDR3 size: 13 residues. Germline CDR1 and CDR2: GTSNPN and SVGIG (reference sequence). The CDR3 DNA sequence: TGTGCCTGGAGAATTGTGGGGGCGCATGGCTACACCTTC. Amino acid sequence: CAWRIVGAHGYTF.

V gene TRBV18 combines with J gene TRBJ2-7, with 8 bases fitting TRBD1. There are 14 residues in the CDR3. Looked up from germline, CDR1 is KGHSH and CDR2 is LQKENI. Trimming removed 5 bases from V and 5 bases from J; junction bases left unmatched: 8. CDR3 bases: TGTGCCAGCTCATCCCAAATGACAGGGGACGAGCAGTACTTC. Amino acid sequence: CASSSQMTGDEQYF.

V usage is TRBV15 and J usage is TRBJ2-7, with a weak D call TRBD1 (5 bases). Germline loops: CDR1 LNHNV, CDR2 YYDKDF (reference sequence). The V end was cut by 1 base, the J end by 3 bases, with 13 bases between. The CDR3 loop spans 15 amino acids. The CDR3 nucleotides read TGTGCCACCAGCAGAGTGGGGCAGGTTAGCTACGAGCAGTACTTC. It yields the protein CATSRVGQVSYEQYF.

This clone appeared once. The V gene is TRBV2, the J gene TRBJ2-5, with 11 bases that match TRBD2. CDR1 and CDR2 (germline): SNHLY, FYNNEI. This CDR3 contains 16 residues. V shed 6 bases and J 1 base; nucleotides not matched to a gene: 7. CDR3 loop: CASSTPGLAVQETQYF. In DNA, the CDR3 is TGTGCCAGCAGCACACCGGGACTAGCGGTCCAAGAGACCCAGTACTTC.